This paragraph reports one T cell receptor beta chain. The data are from a study of T cells in Graves' hyperthyroidism and ophthalmopathy. Study-level information: It was at initial diagnosis, before any treatment, that peripheral blood was collected.

Diagnosing involved the use of clinical symptoms, serum thyroxine and TRAb, thyroid ultrasound and orbital computed tomography. The CDR3 extends over 16 amino acids. Germline lookup yields CDR1 SEHNR and CDR2 FQNEAQ (reference sequence). The V end was cut by 5 bases, the J end by 0 bases, with 16 bases between. Amplified TCR beta CDR3 regions came from RNA transcripts. First-round RT-PCR targeting the TCR CDR3 was performed with the HTBI primer set. TCRdb itself ran the multiplex PCR reads through MiXCR, one entry per CDR3 protein. This table holds 500,000 to 700,000 distinct CDR3 sequences, around 15% found once.

The specimen was blood. This sequence was found in a woman under 30 with Graves' hyperthyroidism. V usage is TRBV7-9 and J usage is TRBJ1-2; no reliable D call. The CDR3 DNA is TGTGCCAGCAGCCAAACCGGTAGGACCTCTAACTATGGCTACACCTTC. Translation: CASSQTGRTSNYGYTF.